This T cell receptor beta chain was sequenced during a study of T cells in localized non-small cell lung cancer (dated by TCRdb to about 2020). A note on the overall study: T cell repertoires of about 240 early-stage NSCLC patients were analyzed, with tumors being compared against uninvolved tumor-adjacent lungs. All 240 or so NSCLC patients in the cohort were treatment-naive and had localized lung tumors that were resected. A mean age of approximately 70 years was recorded for the NSCLC patients, of whom some 130 were male and some 100 were female. General conclusions and limits of the study: Longer overall survival was associated with higher blood T cell density, whereas shorter survival was associated with higher adjacent-lung clonality. The highest T cell clonality was observed in uninvolved tumor-adjacent lung, where clonality exceeded that of tumor, suggesting that antigenic responses were more focused in uninvolved tumor-adjacent lung. Because multi-region tumor sequencing was not performed, intratumor heterogeneity could not be ruled out. Because of the exploratory design, TCR variables were selected using unadjusted p-values without false-discovery rate correction. A median of roughly 58 of the top 100 tumor clones were detected in paired uninvolved adjacent lung, and some 30 of these tumor clones were also found among the top 100 clones of the paired uninvolved adjacent lung.

Taking its sample share into account, this clone is medium-sized (0.01 to 0.1%). The target of this receptor is not known. No much larger clone exists at a distance of one base, and base qualities are not known. In the germline V gene, CDR1 corresponds to SGDLS and CDR2 to YYNGEE. The CDR3 holds 15 amino acids from the cysteine to the phenylalanine. The only DNA kept is the CDR3, 45 bases in frame from the first base. The V end gives up 4 bases and the J end 5 bases, leaving 10 bases in the junction not matched to a gene. Uninvolved adjacent lung was taken at least 2 cm from the tumor margin and confirmed free of atypia by two independent pathologists. At diagnosis, peripheral blood, uninvolved tumor-adjacent lung and tumor were collected and stored as a combination of fresh-frozen and FFPE material. TCR beta CDR3 regions were sequenced from DNA using the immunoSEQ Assay. Turning to the authors' computational methods: To compute T cell density, TCR beta template counts were normalized to usable DNA, which was estimated by amplifying housekeeping genes. Richness was estimated using the preseqR package, with extrapolation to 400,000 templates for PBMC samples and to 120,000 templates for tissue samples. Clonality was taken to be one minus Pielou's evenness. Tissue-enriched TCRs were identified by differential abundance testing using productive amino-acid clonotypes, minimum total count 5 and alpha 0.1. The Jaccard Index and the Morisita Overlap Index were used to measure how much the repertoires overlapped between compartments. GLIPH grouped TCR beta CDR3s together with public tetramer-defined viral CDR3s, and a viral motif had to include at least three viral sequences and show V-gene enrichment. As stored in TCRdb, this immuneACCESS dataset retains in-frame rearrangements with V and J assigned. A fraction of the clones does not appear; measured against another copy, unresolved V genes explain less than half of the discrepancy, and the remainder lacks a known reason. V and J calls plus clone size are reproduced from that table; the DNA served to infer D and trimming. The sample table contains approximately 2,800 clones; only one count was recorded for about 25% of them. The ten largest account for around an eighth of the sample.

Sequenced here: normal lung tissue next to the tumor, sampled before any cancer treatment. Recombination connected TRBV9 to TRBJ2-7; TRBD1 matches 9 bases in the middle. The sequence came from a male donor older than 55 with stage II lung adenocarcinoma. The nucleotide sequence is given as TGTGCCAGCAGCCCCCAGGGGACAGGGATTGACGAGCAGTACTTC. Its product reads: CASSPQGTGIDEQYF.